This paragraph reports one T cell receptor beta chain. The data were obtained in a study of blood T cell repertoires in COVID-19. Cohorts were assigned according to the clinical history that participants reported. Recovery meant two consecutive negative NP/OP PCR tests, professional clearance, or resolved symptoms. Trimming removed 1 base from V and 9 bases from J, with 16 bases in between. CDR3 length: 16 amino acids. From germline, CDR1 is LGHDT and CDR2 YNNKEL (reference sequence). The method was immunoSEQ multiplex PCR; TCRdb's version includes in-frame clones alone and lacks a portion of them. The sample contains over 200,000 clones, more than 75% of which appear only once.

The source of this sequence is a young man who had recovered from COVID-19. The chain employs TRBV3-1 (or the pseudogene TRBV3-2) and TRBJ1-6, with D possibly TRBD1 on 6 matching bases. The sequenced material came from PBMCs or T cells enriched from blood (not recorded which). CDR3 DNA: TGTGCCAGCAGCCAAGGCCGGAAGGGGGTCGTTTCACCCCTCCACTTT. It codes for CASSQGRKGVVSPLHF.